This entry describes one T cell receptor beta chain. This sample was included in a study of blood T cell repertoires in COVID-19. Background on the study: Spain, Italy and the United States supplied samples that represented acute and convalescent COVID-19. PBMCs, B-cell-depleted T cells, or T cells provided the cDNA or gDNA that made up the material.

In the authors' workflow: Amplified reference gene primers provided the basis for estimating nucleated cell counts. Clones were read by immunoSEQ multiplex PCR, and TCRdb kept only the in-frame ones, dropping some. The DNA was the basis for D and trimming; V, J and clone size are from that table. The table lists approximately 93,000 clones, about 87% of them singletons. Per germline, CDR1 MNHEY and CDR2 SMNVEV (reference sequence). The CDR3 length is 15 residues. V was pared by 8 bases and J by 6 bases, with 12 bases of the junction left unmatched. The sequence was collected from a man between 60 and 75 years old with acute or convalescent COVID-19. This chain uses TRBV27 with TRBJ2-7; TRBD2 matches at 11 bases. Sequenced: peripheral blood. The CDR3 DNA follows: TGTGCCAGCGGGTCCAATCTAGCGGGAGGCCTCGAGCAGTACTTC. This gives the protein CASGSNLAGGLEQYF.